This T cell receptor (beta chain) came from a study of shared clonotypes between healthy human individuals. Overall study: Three plates each covered CD4 naive and memory; CD8 naive two, CD8 memory one. Study-level findings and limits: Clonotypes which were not shared had lower generation probabilities than clonotypes that all four donors shared.

Unmatched junction bases numbered 4, after V lost 3 bases and J lost 2 bases. Germline V gene sequence: CDR1 SGHRS, CDR2 YFSETQ. The length of the CDR3 is 16 residues. To note about this clone: Its antigen is as yet unknown.

Sequenced by immunoSEQ multiplex PCR; TCRdb stores in-frame clones only, minus some. The sample comprises 2 million to 3 million clones, 93% of which are singletons, and about 0.34% rests with the top ten. The V gene is TRBV5-1, the J gene TRBJ2-2; the match to TRBD1 covers 10 bases. This TCR was recovered from a man between 18 and 29 years old in good health. Some clones in this sample may be carry-over from other donors' samples. The sequenced sample was naive CD4+ T cells from PBMCs. Documented subset: CD45RA+ positively selected. This CDR3 is CASSSDRGLNTGELFF. Written as DNA, the CDR3 is TGCGCCAGCAGCTCCGACAGGGGGCTTAACACCGGGGAGCTGTTTTTT.